This is a list of T cell receptor beta chains from one sample in a study of Tregs in tolerant kidney transplant recipients. The assay was immunoSEQ multiplex PCR, and TCRdb's table has in-frame clones only and misses some. The table has under 300,000 clones, more than 65% seen once. Sequenced: CD4+ T cells from blood. These receptors all come from a human donor in good health. The CDR3 runs from the conserved cysteine through the conserved F or W. Each record gives: J gene, D gene, V gene, clone size, CDR3 protein, CDR3 DNA. A D gene is named only where the DNA matches it firmly. Expanded clones are given a class, and other clones once, few, many or no size at all.

J gene: TRBJ1-5
D gene: -
V gene: TRBV6-5
clone size: -
CDR3 protein: CASSYGRTNQPQHF
CDR3 DNA: TGTGCCAGCAGCTATGGACGGACGAATCAGCCCCAGCATTTT

J gene: TRBJ2-1
D gene: TRBD2
V gene: TRBV11-3
clone size: once
CDR3 protein: CASSSRPGGNGQFF
CDR3 DNA: TGTGCCAGCAGCTCACGTCCCGGGGGGAATGGGCAGTTCTTC

J gene: TRBJ2-4
D gene: TRBD2
V gene: TRBV7-2
clone size: -
CDR3 protein: CASSQILAGGPNNIQYF
CDR3 DNA: TGTGCCAGCAGCCAGATTCTAGCGGGAGGGCCCAATAACATTCAGTACTTC

J gene: TRBJ1-1
D gene: -
V gene: TRBV19
clone size: -
CDR3 protein: CASSKTALNTEAFF
CDR3 DNA: TGTGCCAGTAGTAAGACAGCCTTGAACACTGAAGCTTTCTTT

J gene: TRBJ2-1
D gene: -
V gene: TRBV2
clone size: -
CDR3 protein: CASTLYDEQFF
CDR3 DNA: TGTGCCAGCACGTTATACGATGAGCAGTTCTTC

J gene: TRBJ1-1
D gene: -
V gene: TRBV21-1
clone size: -
CDR3 protein: CASSLNRDTLNTEAFF
CDR3 DNA: TGTGCCAGCAGCTTGAACCGGGACACCTTGAACACTGAAGCTTTCTTT

J gene: TRBJ2-1
D gene: -
V gene: TRBV11-2
clone size: once
CDR3 protein: CASSLTGVPYNEQFF
CDR3 DNA: TGTGCCAGCAGCTTAACCGGGGTCCCCTACAATGAGCAGTTCTTC

J gene: TRBJ2-7
D gene: TRBD1
V gene: TRBV6-5
clone size: -
CDR3 protein: CASSKGTATTYEQYF
CDR3 DNA: TGTGCCAGCAGCAAAGGGACAGCTACTACCTACGAGCAGTACTTC

J gene: TRBJ1-5
D gene: TRBD1
V gene: TRBV19
clone size: -
CDR3 protein: CASSDRGNQPQHF
CDR3 DNA: TGTGCCAGTTCGGACAGGGGTAATCAGCCCCAGCATTTT

J gene: TRBJ2-3
D gene: -
V gene: TRBV29-1
clone size: -
CDR3 protein: CSVGRERRDTQYF
CDR3 DNA: TGCAGCGTTGGTAGGGAGCGGCGAGATACGCAGTATTTT

J gene: TRBJ2-3
D gene: TRBD2
V gene: TRBV6-5
clone size: once
CDR3 protein: CASSRAGDPDTQYF
CDR3 DNA: TGTGCCAGCAGCAGAGCGGGAGATCCAGATACGCAGTATTTT

J gene: TRBJ1-4
D gene: -
V gene: TRBV2
clone size: once
CDR3 protein: CASSGEGNEKLFF
CDR3 DNA: TGTGCCAGCAGTGGGGAAGGTAATGAAAAACTGTTTTTT

J gene: TRBJ1-1
D gene: -
V gene: TRBV6-4
clone size: -
CDR3 protein: CASSELVNTEAFF
CDR3 DNA: TGTGCCAGCAGTGAGCTTGTGAACACTGAAGCTTTCTTT

J gene: TRBJ2-2
D gene: -
V gene: TRBV5-1
clone size: -
CDR3 protein: CASSLGGSLANTGELFF
CDR3 DNA: TGCGCCAGCAGCTTGGGGGGGTCCCTCGCGAACACCGGGGAGCTGTTTTTT